The 4 T cell receptor beta chains below were found in one sample sequenced in a study of breast tumors, draining lymph nodes, adjacent tissues. TCRdb re-derived calls from the multiplex PCR reads in MiXCR, one entry per CDR3 protein. The sample holds 150,000 to 200,000 distinct CDR3 sequences, roughly a third seen once. The lymph nodes were axillary draining lymph nodes from breast cancer patients. Source material: axillary lymph node tissue. The receptor set was obtained from a female donor with breast cancer. Some clones in this sample may be carry-over from other donors' samples.

This clonotype showed up just a few times. Just one base apart from a much larger clone, this may be a read error. The chain is built from TRBV11-2 and TRBJ2-7; 7 bases are a match to TRBD1. This CDR3 is built from 12 residues. From germline, CDR1 is SGHAT and CDR2 FQNNGV. Trimming took 5 bases from V and 11 from J; bases not matched to a gene: 9. The DNA for the CDR3 is TGTGCCAGCAGCGCGGACAGGACAGCCGAGTACTTC. It encodes CASSADRTAEYF.

This chain connects TRBV10-1 to TRBJ2-7, with D tentatively TRBD1 or TRBD2 (5 bases each). V dropped 3 bases and J dropped 3 bases, with 12 bases sitting between them. CDR1 is WNHNN, CDR2 SYGVQD, per germline (reference sequence). The CDR3 covers 14 residues. Here the CDR3 reads CASSDSGTGYEQYF. The CDR3 DNA reads TGCGCCAGCAGTGATTCCGGGACGGGCTACGAGCAGTACTTC.

This sequence joins TRBV27 and TRBJ1-2; perhaps TRBD1 as D (6 bases). Germline V lookup: CDR1 MNHEY, CDR2 SMNVEV (reference sequence). The CDR3 loop spans 21 amino acids. V lost 8 bases and J 3 bases, leaving 37 bases between the germline ends. The CDR3 loop reads CASPNRGWRGEGEKDHYGYTF. DNA of the CDR3: TGTGCCAGCCCAAATAGGGGGTGGAGGGGAGAGGGCGAGAAAGACCACTATGGCTACACCTTC.

Points on this clonotype: Since a much larger clone is just one base distant, this may be a read error. The CDR3 does not close with the conserved phenylalanine or tryptophan, likely indicating a read error. This sequence joins TRBV19 and TRBJ2-5, with unresolved D. CDR1 LNHDA and CDR2 SQIVND come from the germline V gene (reference sequence). V was clipped by 0 bases and J by 7 bases, with 9 bases between them. CDR3 length equals 13 residues. CDR3 in DNA: TGTGCCAGTAGTATAGAGCCCGTGGGGACCCAGTACCTC. It yields the protein CASSIEPVGTQYL.